A selection of T cell receptor beta chains follows, all from one sample in a study of long-term antiretroviral therapy in people with HIV. Data came from immunoSEQ multiplex PCR; TCRdb stores just in-frame clones and leaves some out. The table includes approximately 22,000 clones, roughly 84% detected once. Material: unsorted PBMCs, obtained 3 years after starting antiretroviral therapy. These receptors all stem from a man aged 50 or older with HIV. Each CDR3 is given with its conserved first and last residue.

TRBJ2-7	TRBV6-5	CASSIGTGYEQYF
TRBJ2-2	TRBV19	CASSSGLAGGRNTGELFF
TRBJ1-5	TRBV5-8	CASSARDRGLNSNQPQHF
TRBJ1-2	TRBV27	CASSQGRDGYTF
TRBJ1-2	TRBV4-1	CASSQDLSGGRRGYTF
TRBJ2-7	TRBV27	CASSLGRGFYEQYF
TRBJ2-7	TRBV30	CAWRDAGGSSYEQYF
TRBJ2-3	TRBV14	CASSQARDTQYF
TRBJ1-4	TRBV28	CASSREIGEKLFF
TRBJ2-2	TRBV7-3	CASSLNGGVTGELFF
TRBJ1-1	TRBV27	CASSPRTGQNTEAFF
TRBJ1-1	TRBV4-3	CASSQETGNTEAFF
TRBJ1-3	TRBV4-3	CASSQGRRLSEGNTIYF
TRBJ1-1	TRBV5-4	CASSPPAGTEAFF
TRBJ2-7	TRBV4-3	CASSQAGGSYEQYF
TRBJ1-1	TRBV28	CASTGNLQEAFF
TRBJ1-5	TRBV4-3	CASSQDRLQPQHF